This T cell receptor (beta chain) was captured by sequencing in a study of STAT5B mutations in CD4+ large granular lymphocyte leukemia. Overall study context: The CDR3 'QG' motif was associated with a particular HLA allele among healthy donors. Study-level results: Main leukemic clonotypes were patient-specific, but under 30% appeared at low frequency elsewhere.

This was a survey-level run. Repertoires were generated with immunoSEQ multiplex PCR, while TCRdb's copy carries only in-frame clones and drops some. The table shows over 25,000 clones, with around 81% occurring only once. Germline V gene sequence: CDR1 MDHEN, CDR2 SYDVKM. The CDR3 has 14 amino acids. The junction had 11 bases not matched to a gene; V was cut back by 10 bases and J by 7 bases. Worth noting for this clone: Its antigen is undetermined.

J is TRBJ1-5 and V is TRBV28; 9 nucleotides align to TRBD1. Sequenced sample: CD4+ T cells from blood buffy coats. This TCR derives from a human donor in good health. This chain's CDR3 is CATHPGQGSQPQHF. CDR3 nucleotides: TGTGCCACTCACCCGGGACAGGGAAGCCAGCCCCAGCATTTT.